A selection of T cell receptor beta chains follows, all from one sample in a study of CD8 T cells in Susac syndrome. TCRdb re-analysed the immunoSEQ multiplex PCR reads in MiXCR, keeping a single row per CDR3 protein. The repertoire includes 400,000 to 550,000 distinct CDR3 sequences, approximately 85% of them detected once, and more than 0.09% sits in the top ten. The sample consisted of CD8+ T cells from PBMCs. Source of these receptors: a human donor with multiple sclerosis. Both conserved end residues are part of each CDR3. A D gene is named only where the DNA matches it firmly. Where a row states a size, it is once, few, many or the class of an expanded clone; other rows omit it.

TRBJ2-7 TRBV20-1 NA TRBD1 CSAREKGQGTGYEQYF
TRBJ2-1 TRBV12-3/TRBV12-4 NA NA CASSPLRNEQFF
TRBJ1-3 TRBV29-1 NA NA CSGGVSGNTIYF
TRBJ1-6 TRBV28 NA NA CASRPGRVNSPLHF
TRBJ1-3 TRBV27 NA NA CASSSVTGNTIYF
TRBJ2-1 TRBV5-4 NA NA CASSGDRAQYNEQFF
TRBJ2-3 TRBV4-2 NA NA CASSQDRGREIWDTQYF
TRBJ2-1 TRBV19 NA NA CASSIVGNNEQFF
TRBJ2-1 TRBV10-2 once NA CASSLGSRNEQFF
TRBJ2-7 TRBV6-5 NA TRBD1 CASRGQGYEQYF
TRBJ2-7 TRBV5-1 NA TRBD1 CASSLPGTASYEQYF
TRBJ1-1 TRBV19 NA NA CASKPFLNTEAFF
TRBJ2-1 TRBV4-1 NA TRBD2 CASSQVTSGSSYNEQFF
TRBJ2-6 TRBV6-1 once TRBD1 CASSTGQGGLSGANVLTF
TRBJ2-5 TRBV27 NA NA CASSPFQESETQYF
TRBJ1-1 TRBV29-1 NA NA CSVGPRWGSSETEAFF
TRBJ2-1 TRBV7-6 few NA CASSQLESSYNEQFF
TRBJ1-1 TRBV5-4 NA NA CASSFPGSFNTEAFF
TRBJ1-1 TRBV7-8 NA NA CASSLVAGTVDTEAFF
TRBJ2-5 TRBV12-3/TRBV12-4 NA NA CASTQDNPQETQYF
TRBJ2-1 TRBV20-1 once TRBD2 CSARGREEYNEQFF
TRBJ2-7 TRBV7-9 NA NA CASSSPLKGLEQYF
TRBJ1-1 TRBV29-1 once NA CSVEVPTEAFF
TRBJ1-6 TRBV9 NA NA CASSVEGRASPLHF
TRBJ1-2 TRBV5-5 NA NA CASSLAKGQGNGYTF
TRBJ2-1 TRBV9 NA TRBD2 CASSDQREDLNNEQFF
TRBJ1-1 TRBV11-2 NA TRBD1 CASTPSLLTGVNTEAFF
TRBJ1-5 TRBV19 NA NA CASSSLEGQPQHF
TRBJ1-5 TRBV4-1 NA TRBD1 CASSQDGQGGSNQPQHF
TRBJ2-7 TRBV5-6 NA NA CASSLDAGSYEQYF
TRBJ2-1 TRBV5-1 NA TRBD1 CASHLGTATLQEQFF
TRBJ1-4 TRBV7-9 once TRBD1 CASSLAGGYEKLFF
TRBJ2-7 TRBV5-4 NA TRBD1 CASSGSGTGPIYEQYF
TRBJ2-1 TRBV4-1 once NA CASSQDLPRKEEQFF
TRBJ2-7 TRBV14 NA NA CASSQTGWEQYF
TRBJ2-7 TRBV7-9 once NA CASSLPLGSEQYF
TRBJ1-1 TRBV5-1 NA NA CASRPRDGAYTEAFF
TRBJ1-1 TRBV27 NA NA CASSFNGMNTEAFF
TRBJ2-7 TRBV19 few NA CASSHGDHYEQYF
TRBJ2-1 TRBV9 NA TRBD1 CASTPTGGGQFF
TRBJ1-1 TRBV6-1 NA NA CASSPLGESIDTEAFF